This entry describes one T cell receptor beta chain. CDR1 and CDR2 from the germline V gene are SGHTA and FQGNSA. CDR3 length: 13 amino acids. V lost 3 bases and J lost 4, with 9 bases in between. Original data processing: Amplification of reference gene primers was used by the study to estimate nucleated cell counts. Only in-frame clones appear in the TCRdb table, and some are missing; sequencing was by immunoSEQ multiplex PCR. Clonal size and the V and J genes are those of that table, whereas D and trimming came from the DNA. Among 60,000 to 90,000 clones listed, approximately 90% were seen once. The sample belongs to a study of blood T cell repertoires in COVID-19.

Sequenced material: peripheral blood. The chain uses TRBV7-2 and TRBJ2-5, with D uncertain. This clonotype originated in a woman at least 80 years old with active or convalescent COVID-19. In DNA, the CDR3 is TGTGCCAGCAGCTTTAGTAGAATAGAGACCCAGTACTTC. Translating it yields CASSFSRIETQYF. Looking up the rest from reference TRBV7-2 and TRBJ2-5 gives the full variable domain: GAGVSQSPSNKVTEKGKDVELRCDPISGHTALYWYRQSLGQGLEFLIYFQGNSAPDKSGLPSDRFSAERTGGSVSTLTIQRTQQEDSAVYLCASSFSRIETQYFGPGTRLLVL.